One and the same sample provided the 18 T cell receptor beta chains below, sequenced in a study of T cell responses to AZD1222 COVID-19 vaccine. Generated by immunoSEQ multiplex PCR, the TCRdb table keeps only in-frame clones and is missing some. The repertoire includes about 110,000 clones, just over 85% of them detected once, and 2.5% to 4% sits in the top ten. The specimen comprised peripheral blood, sampled on day 0 of AZD1222 vaccination. These receptors came from an adult in good health.

A remark on this clone: Other DNA sequences within the sample encode an identical CDR3. The chain recombines TRBV12-3 or TRBV12-4 with TRBJ1-2; TRBD1 matches 7 bases. This CDR3 is built from 13 residues. The V and J ends lost 6 bases and 8 bases, in that order; junction bases with no gene match: 9. CDR3 DNA sequence: TGTGCCAGCAGGTTGACAGGGAGGGGCGGCTACACCTTC. This translates into CASRLTGRGGYTF.

This chain connects TRBV3-1 (or the pseudogene TRBV3-2) to TRBJ1-4; perhaps TRBD1 as D (5 bases). Germline V gene sequence: CDR1 LGHDT, CDR2 YNNKEL (reference sequence). V shed 3 bases and J shed 3 bases, with 11 bases lying between them. The CDR3 runs 15 residues. In DNA, the CDR3 is TGTGCCAGCAGCCAGTGGGGGTCAGCTAATGAAAAACTGTTTTTT. It translates to CASSQWGSANEKLFF.

V usage is TRBV7-2 and J usage is TRBJ2-7; D is undetermined. Germline CDR1 reads SGHTA; CDR2 reads FQGNSA. The V end was cut by 1 base, the J end by 1 base, with 2 bases between. The CDR3 extends over 12 amino acids. CDR3 nucleotides: TGTGCCAGCAGCTTAGAATCCTACGAGCAGTACTTC. Encoded protein: CASSLESYEQYF.

The rearrangement links TRBV7-2 to TRBJ1-1, with D uncertain. CDR1 SGHTA and CDR2 FQGNSA come from the germline V gene. Deletions cut 1 base from V and 7 bases from J, with 13 bases between. This CDR3 region has 14 residues. The DNA of the CDR3 is TGTGCCAGCAGCTTAGATGCCGGACGGGATGAAGCTTTCTTT. Translating gives CASSLDAGRDEAFF.

The rearrangement links TRBV28 to TRBJ1-2, with no clear D. Germline values: CDR1 MDHEN, CDR2 SYDVKM. V lost 6 bases and J lost 0, with 11 bases in between. The CDR3 runs to 14 residues. The CDR3 DNA reads TGTGCCAGCAGCCCCGCGGGGTCTAACTATGGCTACACCTTC. Residues: CASSPAGSNYGYTF.

The V gene is TRBV5-1, the J gene TRBJ1-2, with unresolved D. This CDR3 contains 13 residues. The V gene lost 7 bases and the J gene lost 4 bases, with 14 bases spanning the gap. The V gene's germline CDR1 is SGHRS and CDR2 YFSETQ. DNA of the CDR3: TGCGCCAGCTTCAACCCCCCAATCTATGGCTACACCTTC. Its protein product is CASFNPPIYGYTF.

This chain uses TRBV6-5 with TRBJ2-2, with D maybe TRBD2 (5 bases). The CDR3 has 14 residues. The germline gives CDR1 MNHEY, CDR2 SVGAGI. V was cut by 6 bases and J by 3 bases, with 11 bases left in between. CDR3 sequence (DNA): TGTGCCAGCAGACGCCTCGGGGACACCGGGGAGCTGTTTTTT. Protein product: CASRRLGDTGELFF.

The count of this clone is one. The chain joins TRBV5-7 to TRBJ1-5, with 9 bases aligning to TRBD1. TRBV5-7 is placed among ORFs of uncertain function. The junction had 5 bases not matched to a gene; V was cut back by 3 bases and J by 1 base. CDR3 size: 16 residues. The CDR3 loop reads CASSWRQGGSNQPQHF. The CDR3 bases are TGTGCCAGCAGCTGGCGACAGGGGGGAAGCAATCAGCCCCAGCATTTT.

J is TRBJ2-1 and V is TRBV6-2 or TRBV6-3; 8 bases match TRBD2. The germline V gene has CDR1 MNHEY and CDR2 SVGEGT. The CDR3 runs 16 residues. V shed 2 bases, J shed 4 bases, and the junction held 7 bases outside the gene matches. The CDR3 protein is CASSYPLAGSYNEQFF. As DNA, the CDR3 is TGTGCCAGCAGTTACCCCTTAGCGGGGTCGTACAATGAGCAGTTCTTC.

The gene calls are TRBV23-1 and TRBJ1-5, with D possibly matching TRBD1 (6 bases). Being an ORF, TRBV23-1 has a function that is uncertain. V was shortened by 8 bases and J by 0 bases, with 17 bases between the two germline ends. This CDR3 comprises 16 residues. The CDR3 is CASGLGQKNSNQPQHF. The CDR3 DNA reads as TGCGCCAGCGGCCTTGGACAGAAGAATAGCAATCAGCCCCAGCATTTT.

This sequence joins TRBV3-1 (or the pseudogene TRBV3-2) and TRBJ2-3; 10 bases are shared with TRBD1. The CDR3 spans 15 residues. V shed 4 bases and J 5 bases; nucleotides not matched to a gene: 6. Looked up from germline, CDR1 is LGHDT and CDR2 is YNNKEL (reference sequence). The CDR3 spells CASSRRQGAGDTQYF. CDR3 DNA: TGTGCCAGCAGCCGCCGACAGGGGGCAGGAGATACGCAGTATTTT.

This chain links TRBV28 with TRBJ1-2, with D uncertain. From germline, CDR1 is MDHEN and CDR2 SYDVKM. Trimming shortened V by 6 bases and J by 4 bases, and 18 bases separated the two germline ends. The CDR3 spans 15 residues. The CDR3 DNA follows: TGTGCCAGCAGGAAACTTAGCGGACCTGTCTATGGCTACACCTTC. Translated: CASRKLSGPVYGYTF.

The chain carries TRBV4-1 and TRBJ1-2; the match to TRBD1 covers 7 bases. The CDR3 has 17 amino acids. Germline V gene lookup returns CDR1 MGHRA and CDR2 YSYEKL. The ends lost 3 bases at V and 4 bases at J; junction bases unmatched: 14. CDR3 region: CASSQAIGQGDTYGYTF. The DNA of the CDR3 is TGCGCCAGCAGCCAGGCCATCGGGCAGGGGGACACCTATGGCTACACCTTC.

The CDR3 DNA follows: TGTGCCACCAGCAGGATGGGGGCGAGAAATCAGCCCCAGCATTTT. It is translated as CATSRMGARNQPQHF. The rearrangement links TRBV15 to TRBJ1-5, with a possible D match to TRBD1 (6 bases). Germline V CDR1 and CDR2: LNHNV, YYDKDF (reference sequence). The V gene lost 3 bases and the J gene lost 4 bases, with 13 bases spanning the gap. This CDR3 contains 15 residues.

The gene calls are TRBV5-6 and TRBJ1-1, with D uncertain. Trimming cost V 3 bases and J 10 bases, with 10 bases left between them. There are 11 residues in the CDR3. Per germline, CDR1 SGHDT and CDR2 YYEEEE. DNA for the CDR3: TGTGCCAGCAGCTCCCCCGCAGTAGCTTTCTTT. Translated: CASSSPAVAFF.

V gene TRBV9 combines with J gene TRBJ1-1, with D uncertain. Per germline, CDR1 SGDLS and CDR2 YYNGEE. The CDR3 extends over 14 amino acids. Deletions cut 0 bases from V and 5 bases from J, with 11 bases between. CDR3 protein: CASSVGGRGTEAFF. CDR3 DNA: TGTGCCAGCAGCGTAGGAGGTAGAGGTACTGAAGCTTTCTTT.

The count of this clone is one. This sequence joins TRBV4-2 and TRBJ2-4, with 7 bases matching TRBD2. Germline-derived CDR1 and CDR2 are LGHNA and YNFKEQ. V was clipped by 4 bases and J by 5 bases; unmatched bases: 8. The CDR3 covers 15 residues. CDR3 sequence (DNA): TGTGCCAGCAGCCCGCAAGGCGCGGGGGAAAACATTCAGTACTTC. It codes for CASSPQGAGENIQYF.

The chain joins TRBV19 to TRBJ1-4; 7 positions agree with TRBD1. The CDR3 is 15 amino acids. V was pared by 8 bases and J by 0 bases, with 6 bases of the junction left unmatched. Germline V gene data show CDR1 as LNHDA and CDR2 as SQIVND (reference sequence). CDR3 region: CASHRGLATNEKLFF. The CDR3 DNA reads TGTGCCAGTCACAGGGGCCTTGCAACTAATGAAAAACTGTTTTTT. Based on the CDR3 plus reference TRBV19 and TRBJ1-4, the full variable domain is DGGITQSPKYLFRKEGQNVTLSCEQNLNHDAMYWYRQDPGQGLRLIYYSQIVNDFQKGDIAEGYSVSREKKESFPLTVTSAQKNPTAFYLCASHRGLATNEKLFFGSGTQLSVL.